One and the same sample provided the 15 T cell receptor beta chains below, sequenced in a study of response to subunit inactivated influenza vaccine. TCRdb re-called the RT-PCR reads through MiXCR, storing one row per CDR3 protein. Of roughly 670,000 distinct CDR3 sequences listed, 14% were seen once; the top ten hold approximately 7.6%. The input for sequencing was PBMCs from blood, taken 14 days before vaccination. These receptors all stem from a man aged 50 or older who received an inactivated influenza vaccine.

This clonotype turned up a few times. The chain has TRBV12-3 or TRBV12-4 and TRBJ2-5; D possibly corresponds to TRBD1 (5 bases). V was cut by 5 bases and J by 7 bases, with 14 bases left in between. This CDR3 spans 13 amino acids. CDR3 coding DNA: TGTGCCAGCAGTAGGGGTCGCGGTGGGACCCAGTACTTC. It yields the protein CASSRGRGGTQYF.

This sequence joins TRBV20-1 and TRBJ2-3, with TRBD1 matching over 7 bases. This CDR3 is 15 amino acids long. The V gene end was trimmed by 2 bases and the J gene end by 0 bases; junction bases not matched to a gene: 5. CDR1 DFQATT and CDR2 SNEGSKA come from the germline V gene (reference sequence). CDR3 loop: CSARRGQLSTDTQYF. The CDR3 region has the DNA TGCAGTGCTAGAAGGGGACAGCTTAGCACAGATACGCAGTATTTT.

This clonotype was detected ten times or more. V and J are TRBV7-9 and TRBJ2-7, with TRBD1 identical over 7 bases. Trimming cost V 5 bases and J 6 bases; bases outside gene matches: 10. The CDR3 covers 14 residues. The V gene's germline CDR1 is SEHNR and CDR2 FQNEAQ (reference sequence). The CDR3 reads CASSPPGTEGEQYF. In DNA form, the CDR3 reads TGTGCCAGCAGCCCACCCGGGACAGAAGGCGAGCAGTACTTC. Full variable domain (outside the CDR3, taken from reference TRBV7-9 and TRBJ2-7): DTGVSQNPRHKITKRGQNVTFRCDPISEHNRLYWYRQTLGQGPEFLTYFQNEAQLEKSRLLSDRFSAERPKGSFSTLEIQRTEQGDSAMYLCASSPPGTEGEQYFGPGTRLTVT.

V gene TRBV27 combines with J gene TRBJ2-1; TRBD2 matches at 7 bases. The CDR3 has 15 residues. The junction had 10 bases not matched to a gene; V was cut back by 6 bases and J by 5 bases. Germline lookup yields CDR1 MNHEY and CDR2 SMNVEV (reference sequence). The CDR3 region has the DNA TGTGCCAGCAGCCAGGGAGGGCAGGTACACAATGAGCAGTTCTTC. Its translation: CASSQGGQVHNEQFF.

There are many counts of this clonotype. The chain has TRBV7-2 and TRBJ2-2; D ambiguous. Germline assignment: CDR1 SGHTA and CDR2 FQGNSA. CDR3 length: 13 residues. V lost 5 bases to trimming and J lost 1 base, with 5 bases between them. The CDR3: CASSDKNTGELFF. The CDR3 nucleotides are TGTGCCAGCAGCGATAAGAACACCGGGGAGCTGTTTTTT.

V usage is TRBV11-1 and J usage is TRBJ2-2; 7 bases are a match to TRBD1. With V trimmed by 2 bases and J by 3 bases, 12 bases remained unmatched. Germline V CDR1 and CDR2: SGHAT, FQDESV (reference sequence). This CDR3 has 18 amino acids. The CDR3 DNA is TGTGCCAGCAGCTTACCCCACAGGGGACCCCTCGACACCGGGGAGCTGTTTTTT. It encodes CASSLPHRGPLDTGELFF.

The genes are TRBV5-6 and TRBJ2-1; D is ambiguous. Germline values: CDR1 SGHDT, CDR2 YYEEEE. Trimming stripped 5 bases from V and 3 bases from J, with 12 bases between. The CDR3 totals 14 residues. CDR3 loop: CASRDPRGYNEQFF. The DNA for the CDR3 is TGTGCCAGCAGGGACCCTCGCGGCTACAATGAGCAGTTCTTC.

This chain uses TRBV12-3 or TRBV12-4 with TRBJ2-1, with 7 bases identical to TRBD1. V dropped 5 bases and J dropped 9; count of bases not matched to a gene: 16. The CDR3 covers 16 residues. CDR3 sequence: CASSPRDRSTIGEQFF. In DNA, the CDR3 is TGTGCCAGCAGTCCTCGGGACAGAAGTACAATTGGTGAGCAGTTCTTC.

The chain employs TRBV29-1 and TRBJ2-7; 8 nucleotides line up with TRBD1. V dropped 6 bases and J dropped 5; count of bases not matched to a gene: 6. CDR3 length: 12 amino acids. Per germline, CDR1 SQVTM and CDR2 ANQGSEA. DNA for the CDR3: TGCAGCGTAAAGACAGGGGTCCACGAGCAGTACTTC. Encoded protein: CSVKTGVHEQYF.

CDR3 DNA: TGCAGTGCTAGAGGTACTGTCGGGTACGAGCAGTACTTC. Encoded protein: CSARGTVGYEQYF. This chain connects TRBV20-1 to TRBJ2-7; D uncertain. The ends were cut back, 1 base at V and 4 bases at J, with 11 bases in the middle. Germline lookup yields CDR1 DFQATT and CDR2 SNEGSKA (reference sequence). This CDR3 is built from 13 residues.

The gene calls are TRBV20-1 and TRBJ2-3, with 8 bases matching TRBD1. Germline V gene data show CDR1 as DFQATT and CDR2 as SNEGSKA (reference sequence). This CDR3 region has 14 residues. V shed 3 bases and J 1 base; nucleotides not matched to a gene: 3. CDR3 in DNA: TGCAGTGCTAGTTCAGGGGGCCGCACAGATACGCAGTATTTT. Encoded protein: CSASSGGRTDTQYF.

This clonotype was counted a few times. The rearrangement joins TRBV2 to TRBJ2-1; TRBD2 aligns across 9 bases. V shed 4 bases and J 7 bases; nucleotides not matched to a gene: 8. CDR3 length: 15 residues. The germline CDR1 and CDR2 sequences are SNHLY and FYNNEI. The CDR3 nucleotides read TGTGCCAGCAGTGGTCCGCGACTAGCGGAAAATGAGCAGTTCTTC. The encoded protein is CASSGPRLAENEQFF.

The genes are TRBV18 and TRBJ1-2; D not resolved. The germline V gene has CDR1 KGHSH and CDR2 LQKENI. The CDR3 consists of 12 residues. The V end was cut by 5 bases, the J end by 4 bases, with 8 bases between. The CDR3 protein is CASSDNGYGYTF. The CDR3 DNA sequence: TGTGCCAGCTCAGATAACGGCTATGGCTACACCTTC.

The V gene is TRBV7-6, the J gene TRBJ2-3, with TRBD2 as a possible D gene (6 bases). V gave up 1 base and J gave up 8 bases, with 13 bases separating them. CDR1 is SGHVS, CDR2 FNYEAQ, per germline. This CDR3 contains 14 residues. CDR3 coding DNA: TGTGCCAGCAGCTTAGACGGGGGAACGGGTACGCAGTATTTT. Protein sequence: CASSLDGGTGTQYF.

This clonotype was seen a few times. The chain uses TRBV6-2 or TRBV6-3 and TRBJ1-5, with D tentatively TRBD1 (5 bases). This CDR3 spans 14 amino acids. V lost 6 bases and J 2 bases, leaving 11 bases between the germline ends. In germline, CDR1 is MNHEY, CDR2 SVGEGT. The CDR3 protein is CASRPREGNQPQHF. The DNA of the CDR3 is TGTGCCAGCAGACCCAGGGAGGGCAATCAGCCCCAGCATTTT.